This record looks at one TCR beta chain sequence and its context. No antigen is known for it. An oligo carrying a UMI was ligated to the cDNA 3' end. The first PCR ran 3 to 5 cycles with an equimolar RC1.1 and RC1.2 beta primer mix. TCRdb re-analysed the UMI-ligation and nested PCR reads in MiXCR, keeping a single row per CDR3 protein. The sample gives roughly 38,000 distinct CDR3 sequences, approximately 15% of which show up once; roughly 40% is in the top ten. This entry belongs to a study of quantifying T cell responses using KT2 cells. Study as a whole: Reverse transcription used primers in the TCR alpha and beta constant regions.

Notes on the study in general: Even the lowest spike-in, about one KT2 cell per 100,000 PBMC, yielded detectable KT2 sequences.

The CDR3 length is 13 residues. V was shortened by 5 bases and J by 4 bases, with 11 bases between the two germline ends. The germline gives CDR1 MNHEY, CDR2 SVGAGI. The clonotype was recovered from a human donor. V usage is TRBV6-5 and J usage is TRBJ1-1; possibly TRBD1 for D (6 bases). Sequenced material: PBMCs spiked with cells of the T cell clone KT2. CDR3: CASSRRGSTEAFF. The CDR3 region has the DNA TGTGCCAGCAGTCGAAGGGGGAGCACTGAAGCTTTCTTT.